This T cell receptor beta chain was retrieved from a study of human T cells and chemical hapten exposure. TCRdb fed the RACE reads into MiXCR, producing one record per CDR3 protein. Altogether 80,000 to 100,000 distinct CDR3 sequences are present, 11% being singletons, with the ten largest covering 3% to 4%. Described time point: patch test 3, about 24 weeks after DPC sensitization. Indicated treatment: therapeutic diphenylcyclopropenone sensitization with weekly scalp DPC. Germline CDR1 and CDR2: SGHTA and FQGNSA. Trimming at V came to 0 bases and at J to 6 bases, leaving 11 bases not matched to a gene. This CDR3 has 18 residues. This clonotype showed up many times.

J is TRBJ2-5 and V is TRBV7-2, with 12 bases fitting TRBD2. The receptor was derived from a woman aged 45-65 years with alopecia areata. Some clones in this sample may be carry-over from other donors' samples. Sequenced material: whole blood, taken in connection with sensitization to the hapten diphenylcyclopropenone (DPC). The CDR3 sequence: CASSLASGLAGTRKTQYF. The CDR3 DNA reads TGTGCCAGCAGCTTAGCCTCAGGACTAGCGGGGACTCGGAAGACCCAGTACTTC.